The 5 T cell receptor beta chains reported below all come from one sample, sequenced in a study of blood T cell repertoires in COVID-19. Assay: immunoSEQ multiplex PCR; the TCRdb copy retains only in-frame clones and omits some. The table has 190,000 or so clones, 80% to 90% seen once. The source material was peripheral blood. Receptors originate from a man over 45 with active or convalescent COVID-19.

CDR3 amino acids: CASLGRTGATEAFF. In DNA form, the CDR3 reads TGTGCCAGCCTTGGCCGGACAGGGGCAACTGAAGCTTTCTTT. This chain links TRBV19 with TRBJ1-1, with TRBD1 matching 9 bases. Germline CDR1 is LNHDA and CDR2 is SQIVND (reference sequence). The CDR3 spans 14 residues. Trimming took 9 bases from V and 5 from J; bases not matched to a gene: 10.

In DNA form, the CDR3 reads TGTGCCAGCAGTTACTCACAGGGAACGGGCGGCTACACCTTC. As protein: CASSYSQGTGGYTF. The chain links TRBV6-2 or TRBV6-3 to TRBJ1-2, with D perhaps matching TRBD1 (6 bases). The CDR3 is 14 amino acids. Between the trimmed V and J ends, which lost 0 bases and 8 bases, there was a span of 13 bases. Germline-derived CDR1 and CDR2 are MNHEY and SVGEGT.

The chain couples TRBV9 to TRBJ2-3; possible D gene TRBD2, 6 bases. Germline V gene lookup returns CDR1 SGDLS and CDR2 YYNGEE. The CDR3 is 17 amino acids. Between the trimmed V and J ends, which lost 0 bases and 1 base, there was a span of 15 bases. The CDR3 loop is CASSVVGGFGGTDTQYF. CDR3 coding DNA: TGTGCCAGCAGCGTAGTAGGAGGGTTTGGGGGCACAGATACGCAGTATTTT.

In DNA form, the CDR3 reads TGTGCCAGCAGTGAAAATCCGGGTCTAGTGCAGCCCCAGCATTTT. Encoded protein: CASSENPGLVQPQHF. V usage is TRBV2 and J usage is TRBJ1-5; no clear D. Germline V gene lookup returns CDR1 SNHLY and CDR2 FYNNEI. This CDR3 is built from 15 residues. V lost 2 bases, J lost 7 bases, and 15 bases lay in between.

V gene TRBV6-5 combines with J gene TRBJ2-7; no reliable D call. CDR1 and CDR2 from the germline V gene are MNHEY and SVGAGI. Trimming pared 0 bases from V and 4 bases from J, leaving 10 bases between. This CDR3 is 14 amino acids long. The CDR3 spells CASSYSSRAYEQYF. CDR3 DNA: TGTGCCAGCAGTTACTCCTCCCGAGCTTACGAGCAGTACTTC.